This T cell receptor beta chain is drawn from a study of OX40 agonist ivuxolimab in advanced cancers. At the level of the whole study: The costimulatory receptor OX40 (CD134) was targeted by ivuxolimab, a fully human IgG2 agonistic monoclonal antibody. The paper reports the monotherapy dose-escalation portion (N of about 50 patients) of the phase I ivuxolimab trial. In the dose-escalation cohort, around four fifths of patients were male, and the mean age was approximately 60 years, with a range of about 23 to 80. The purpose of peripheral TCRbeta sequencing was to test whether ivuxolimab changed TCR sequence diversity and led to clonal T-cell expansion. Partial responses occurred in three dose-escalation patients: two with cutaneous melanoma and one with hepatocellular carcinoma. Intravenous ivuxolimab was administered to patients every 2 weeks at six dose levels: 0.01, 0.1, 0.3, 1.5, 3 and 10 mg/kg. Of the roughly 51 dose-escalation patients, hepatocellular carcinoma was present in about 20, melanoma in approximately 15, renal cell carcinoma in 9 and head and neck cancer in 9. Prior anti-PD-1, anti-PD-L1 or anti-CTLA-4 therapy was permitted, and checkpoint inhibitors had been received by roughly two fifths of dose-escalation patients. What the work shows at the level of the full study, not this receptor alone: Low levels of normalized T-cell clonal expansion were also seen in some patients who did not respond. Clonal expansion of both CD4+ and CD8+ blood T cells was observed from baseline to week 6 at doses 0.1 to 3.0 mg/kg. The antigen specificity of the clonally expanded peripheral T cells was not determined. After ivuxolimab, CD8+ T cells had more expanded clones than CD4+ T cells on average. In the 0.1-3.0 mg/kg groups, partial responders had among the lowest normalized peripheral clonal expansion, particularly in CD8+ T cells.

For sequencing of the TCRbeta CDR3 region, genomic DNA was extracted from the sorted cells. The immunoSEQ Assay was used to sequence the TCRbeta CDR3 regions. TCRdb provides this immuneACCESS table in a form limited to in-frame rearrangements. Some clones are lacking; in checked studies, under half of them reflect an unresolved V gene, and why the rest are absent is not known. In all, the sample holds some 19,000 clones, and around 80% of those were seen once. The ten largest make up roughly 49% of the sample. Including the terminal cysteine and phenylalanine, the CDR3 comprises 16 residues. Just the 48-base CDR3 DNA is kept, in frame starting at base 1. Trimmed from V: 4 bases; trimmed from J: 2 bases; junction bases lacking a gene match: 8. The germline V gene yields SGDLS for CDR1 and YYNGEE for CDR2. The trial excluded patients who had a history of autoimmune disease or were on systemic immunosuppression. In every dose cohort, peripheral blood was drawn for TCR sequencing at baseline, cycle 4 day 1, and cycle 7 day 1. The samples were drawn from a first-in-human, open-label, multicenter phase I dose-escalation trial of ivuxolimab. Adults with locally advanced or metastatic head and neck squamous cell, hepatocellular, melanoma or renal cell carcinoma were enrolled in the trial. Before TCR sequencing, CD4+ and CD8+ T cells were separately sorted from peripheral blood.

Comment on this clone: No antigen is known for it. Within one base of it there is no much larger clone, and no base qualities were kept.

This receptor was identified in an adult with an advanced solid tumor such as melanoma, head and neck, liver or kidney cancer. The sequencing here drew on CD4+ or CD8+ T cells sorted from blood, taken in a trial of the OX40 agonist ivuxolimab. The chain employs TRBV9 and TRBJ2-7; 11 bases in between match TRBD1. The CDR3 in this case is CASSPRPGQGAYEQYF. The nucleotide sequence is TGTGCCAGCAGCCCTCGGCCGGGACAGGGGGCCTACGAGCAGTACTTC.